A single sample is the source of the 29 T cell receptor beta chains below, sequenced in a study of blood T cell repertoires in COVID-19. Libraries were prepared by immunoSEQ multiplex PCR; TCRdb keeps only in-frame clonotypes and omits some of them. The sample consists of over 65,000 clones, over 85% of them appearing once. Material for sequencing was peripheral blood. Receptor source: a man aged 45-65 years with active COVID-19.

In its sample, this clone was seen once. This rearrangement joins TRBV27 to TRBJ2-7; 9 bases fit TRBD2. This CDR3 region has 18 residues. CDR1 is MNHEY, CDR2 SMNVEV, per germline (reference sequence). V shed 4 bases, J shed 7 bases, and the junction held 20 bases outside the gene matches. The CDR3 spells CASSSRAPASGKGREQYF. The DNA of the CDR3 is TGTGCCAGCAGTTCCCGGGCGCCGGCTAGCGGGAAAGGAAGAGAGCAGTACTTC.

The CDR3 region has the DNA TGTGCCATCAGTGAAGAGAAACCCGGGGAGCTGTTTTTT. Residues: CAISEEKPGELFF. The V and J genes are TRBV10-3 and TRBJ2-2; D not certain. The CDR3 spans 13 residues. The germline V and J ends were trimmed by 3 bases and 6 bases, with 8 bases remaining between them. Germline-derived CDR1 and CDR2 are ENHRY and SYGVKD.

There are a few counts of this clone. The chain combines TRBV5-1 with TRBJ1-6; D is unresolved. The CDR3 consists of 14 residues. Germline V gene lookup returns CDR1 SGHRS and CDR2 YFSETQ. The V and J ends lost 0 bases and 7 bases respectively, with 8 bases between them. The CDR3 region is CASSLEYPNSPLHF. The CDR3, as DNA: TGCGCCAGCAGCTTGGAATATCCGAATTCACCCCTCCACTTT.

The rearrangement uses TRBV4-1 and TRBJ2-3; D is unresolved. Germline CDR1 reads MGHRA; CDR2 reads YSYEKL. V was cut by 1 base and J by 1 base, with 15 bases left in between. This CDR3 contains 17 residues. The CDR3 loop reads CASSQVMSSSGTDTQYF. The CDR3 nucleotides are TGCGCCAGCAGCCAAGTGATGAGCTCCTCTGGCACAGATACGCAGTATTTT.

This rearrangement joins TRBV5-6 to TRBJ1-4, with 11 nucleotides matching TRBD1. V dropped 4 bases and J dropped 3; count of bases not matched to a gene: 5. The CDR3 totals 16 residues. Germline V gene lookup returns CDR1 SGHDT and CDR2 YYEEEE. CDR3 nucleotide sequence: TGTGCCAGCAGCAAAGCGGGACAGGGGGCTAATGAAAAACTGTTTTTT. It specifies CASSKAGQGANEKLFF.

This chain uses TRBV7-9 with TRBJ1-2, with D possibly TRBD1 on 5 matching bases. CDR1 is SEHNR and CDR2 is FQNEAQ in the germline V gene (reference sequence). This CDR3 spans 12 amino acids. With 3 bases removed from V and 7 bases from J, the gap between germline ends came to 9 bases. The DNA of the CDR3 is TGTGCCAGCAGCTTGGCAGGGCCTGGCTACACCTTC. It translates to CASSLAGPGYTF. Full variable domain (missing parts from reference TRBV7-9 and TRBJ1-2): DTGVSQNPRHKITKRGQNVTFRCDPISEHNRLYWYRQTLGQGPEFLTYFQNEAQLEKSRLLSDRFSAERPKGSFSTLEIQRTEQGDSAMYLCASSLAGPGYTFGSGTRLTVV.

V and J are TRBV2 and TRBJ1-1, with D possibly being TRBD1 (5 bases). Trimming stripped 6 bases from V and 1 base from J, with 9 bases between. CDR1 is SNHLY, CDR2 FYNNEI, per germline. The CDR3 covers 13 residues. The CDR3 sequence is CASRGGENTEAFF. The CDR3 region has the DNA TGTGCCAGCAGGGGAGGGGAGAACACTGAAGCTTTCTTT. Variable domain in full (rest from reference TRBV2 and TRBJ1-1): EPEVTQTPSHQVTQMGQEVILRCVPISNHLYFYWYRQILGQKVEFLVSFYNNEISEKSEIFDDQFSVERPDGSNFTLKIRSTKLEDSAMYFCASRGGENTEAFFGQGTRLTVV.

This clone occurred once. V gene TRBV9 combines with J gene TRBJ2-1; 8 bases fit TRBD2. The V gene's germline CDR1 is SGDLS and CDR2 YYNGEE. Losses at the gene ends were 4 bases for V and 9 bases for J; bases not matched to a gene: 9. The CDR3 has 14 amino acids. CDR3 in amino acids: CASSLRAGVSEQFF. The CDR3 DNA sequence: TGTGCCAGCAGCCTCCGAGCGGGGGTGTCTGAGCAGTTCTTC.

The chain is built from TRBV10-3 and TRBJ1-6; 9 nucleotides match TRBD1. The CDR3 covers 12 residues. The germline V gene has CDR1 ENHRY and CDR2 SYGVKD. J was trimmed by 7 bases and V by 11 bases; bases with no gene match: 3. CDR3 sequence (DNA): TGTGCCGTCGGACAGGGGAATTCACCCCTCCACTTT. The encoded protein is CAVGQGNSPLHF.

The gene calls are TRBV5-4 and TRBJ1-5, with 9 nucleotides matching TRBD1. In germline, CDR1 is SGHNT, CDR2 YYREEE (reference sequence). V shed 4 bases, J shed 5 bases, and the junction held 7 bases outside the gene matches. The CDR3 loop spans 15 amino acids. The CDR3: CASSKGQGSDQPQHF. The CDR3 DNA sequence: TGTGCCAGCAGCAAAGGACAGGGGTCAGATCAGCCCCAGCATTTT. Together with reference TRBV5-4 and TRBJ1-5, the CDR3 gives the full variable domain: ETGVTQSPTHLIKTRGQQVTLRCSSQSGHNTVSWYQQALGQGPQFIFQYYREEENGRGNFPPRFSGLQFPNYSSELNVNALELDDSALYLCASSKGQGSDQPQHFGDGTRLSIL.

The chain combines TRBV6-4 with TRBJ1-3; weak D call: TRBD1 (5 bases). Trimming removed 8 bases at V and 0 bases at J, with 29 bases between. Per the germline V gene, CDR1 is MRHNA and CDR2 is SNTAGT. This CDR3 contains 20 residues. The CDR3 sequence: CASPRSDSKCGESSGNTIYF. The DNA of the CDR3 is TGTGCCAGCCCCCGGTCAGACAGTAAATGTGGGGAAAGCTCTGGAAACACCATATATTTT.

The sample holds one count of this clone. The chain uses TRBV28 and TRBJ2-6; D gene unclear. The CDR3 runs to 11 residues. Germline V gives CDR1 MDHEN, CDR2 SYDVKM. The V and J ends lost 6 bases and 13 bases respectively, with 10 bases between them. The CDR3 protein is CASRSSGVLTF. CDR3 coding DNA: TGTGCCAGCAGATCCTCCGGGGTCCTGACTTTC.

The gene calls are TRBV6-5 and TRBJ1-5, with a possible D match to TRBD1 (5 bases). Germline V gives CDR1 MNHEY, CDR2 SVGAGI. V lost 0 bases to trimming and J lost 5 bases, with 8 bases between them. The CDR3 spans 14 residues. This CDR3 reads CASSYSGGYQPQHF. CDR3 nucleotides: TGTGCCAGCAGTTACTCCGGGGGGTATCAGCCCCAGCATTTT.

V gene TRBV11-2 combines with J gene TRBJ2-7, with 8 bases fitting TRBD2. CDR3 length equals 15 residues. Germline values: CDR1 SGHAT, CDR2 FQNNGV. The V and J ends lost 5 bases and 4 bases, in that order; junction bases with no gene match: 10. The CDR3 is CASSGLAGLIYEQYF. CDR3 nucleotides: TGTGCCAGCAGCGGACTAGCAGGACTAATATACGAGCAGTACTTC.

The CDR3 coding sequence is TGTGCTAGTGGTTTGGTGCGTAGGGGACTAGCACTCTCCTACAATGAGCAGTTCTTC. Translation: CASGLVRRGLALSYNEQFF. The chain joins TRBV12-5 to TRBJ2-1, with 9 bases aligning to TRBD2. Trimming removed 0 bases from V and 0 bases from J; junction bases left unmatched: 9. CDR1 LGHNT and CDR2 FRNRAP come from the germline V gene. CDR3 size: 19 residues. Variable domain in full (rest from reference TRBV12-5 and TRBJ2-1): DARVTQTPRHKVTEMGQEVTMRCQPILGHNTVFWYRQTMMQGLELLAYFRNRAPLDDSGMPKDRFSAEMPDATLATLKIQPSEPRDSAVYFCASGLVRRGLALSYNEQFFGPGTRLTVL.

The J gene is TRBJ2-7, the V gene TRBV5-1; D remains unclear. The length of the CDR3 is 13 residues. Germline V gene data show CDR1 as SGHRS and CDR2 as YFSETQ. V was clipped by 0 bases and J by 5 bases, with 9 bases between them. The chain's CDR3 is CASSLETAHEQYF. The CDR3 DNA reads TGCGCCAGCAGCTTGGAGACTGCACACGAGCAGTACTTC. The full variable domain, rest sourced from reference TRBV5-1 and TRBJ2-7, is KAGVTQTPRYLIKTRGQQVTLSCSPISGHRSVSWYQQTPGQGLQFLFEYFSETQRNKGNFPGRFSGRQFSNSRSEMNVSTLELGDSALYLCASSLETAHEQYFGPGTRLTVT.

The chain joins TRBV28 to TRBJ2-7; a possible D gene is TRBD1 (6 bases). The germline V gene has CDR1 MDHEN and CDR2 SYDVKM. The CDR3 consists of 13 residues. Trimming stripped 5 bases from V and 2 bases from J, with 10 bases between. The CDR3 is CASSLGGTYEQYF. The CDR3 nucleotides read TGTGCCAGCAGTCTAGGGGGAACCTACGAGCAGTACTTC.

The V and J genes are TRBV21-1 and TRBJ2-4; the D segment call TRBD2 is taken from the table without a DNA check. TRBV21-1 is a pseudogene segment. This CDR3 has 15 residues. The CDR3, as DNA: TGTGCCAGGGTCCACCCGGGGGGGTCCAAAAACATTCAGTACTTC. Translating gives CARVHPGGSKNIQYF.

The V gene is TRBV7-9, the J gene TRBJ2-3; 10 bases line up with TRBD1. The CDR3 has 15 amino acids. In germline, CDR1 is SEHNR, CDR2 FQNEAQ (reference sequence). The V and J ends lost 4 bases and 5 bases, in that order; junction bases with no gene match: 6. CDR3 sequence reads: CASSSGTGVIDTQYF. CDR3 nucleotide sequence: TGTGCCAGCAGCTCCGGGACAGGGGTGATAGATACGCAGTATTTT.

V is TRBV7-9 and J is TRBJ1-5; D unclear. The germline V gene encodes CDR1 SEHNR and CDR2 FQNEAQ (reference sequence). Trimming took off 5 bases at V and 2 bases at J, with 4 bases between the two ends. This CDR3 has 12 amino acids. The CDR3 nucleotides read TGTGCCAGCAGCGCGGGCAATCAGCCCCAGCATTTT. The encoded protein is CASSAGNQPQHF.

The J gene is TRBJ1-4, the V gene TRBV21-1. TRBV21-1 is assigned pseudogene status. The CDR3 contains 10 residues. The CDR3 region has the DNA TGTGCCCCCCTGTTCGAAAAACTGTTTTTT. It is translated as CAPLFEKLFF.

The chain links TRBV29-1 to TRBJ1-2; D possibly corresponds to TRBD1 (5 bases). This CDR3 has 14 amino acids. Germline V gene data show CDR1 as SQVTM and CDR2 as ANQGSEA. V dropped 7 bases and J dropped 6 bases, with 21 bases sitting between them. CDR3 sequence reads: CSAYRRRGEDGYTF. In nucleotides, the CDR3 is TGCAGCGCGTACCGTCGTCGGGGGGAGGATGGCTACACCTTC.

This chain uses TRBV7-8 with TRBJ1-2; tentative D call: TRBD1 (5 bases). The germline gives CDR1 SGHVS, CDR2 FQNEAQ. Trimming stripped 4 bases from V and 7 bases from J, with 19 bases between. The CDR3 is 15 amino acids. CDR3 sequence: CASSWNREGKPGYTF. In DNA form, the CDR3 reads TGTGCCAGCAGCTGGAACCGGGAGGGGAAGCCTGGCTACACCTTC.

J is TRBJ1-5 and V is TRBV12-5; D perhaps matches TRBD1 (5 bases). Germline V gene data show CDR1 as LGHNT and CDR2 as FRNRAP. This CDR3 comprises 13 residues. Between the trimmed V and J ends, which lost 6 bases and 4 bases, there was a span of 10 bases. CDR3 DNA sequence: TGTGCTAGTGGCTCAGACAGTAATCAGCCCCAGCATTTT. Its translation: CASGSDSNQPQHF.

The V and J genes are TRBV4-1 and TRBJ2-7; 7 bases are shared with TRBD2. CDR3 length equals 16 residues. Germline V gene lookup returns CDR1 MGHRA and CDR2 YSYEKL. V lost 1 base and J lost 0; bases outside the gene matches: 6. CDR3 nucleotide sequence: TGCGCCAGCAGCCAAGCAACCGGGGGGAGCTCCTACGAGCAGTACTTC. Its translation is CASSQATGGSSYEQYF.

The rearrangement joins TRBV5-3 to TRBJ2-1, with no clear D. TRBV5-3 is recorded as an ORF, its role being uncertain. V lost 0 bases, J lost 0 bases, and 7 bases lay in between. CDR3 length: 15 residues. Written as DNA, the CDR3 is TGTGCCAGAAGCTTGGGTACAGCCTCCTACAATGAGCAGTTCTTC. Encoded protein: CARSLGTASYNEQFF.

V gene TRBV27 combines with J gene TRBJ2-7, with 7 bases identical to TRBD1. The V gene's germline CDR1 is MNHEY and CDR2 SMNVEV (reference sequence). V lost 8 bases to trimming and J lost 3 bases; unmatched junction nucleotides: 16. This CDR3 region has 16 residues. The CDR3 DNA follows: TGTGCCAGCCACCGAACAGCGACGGGACAGATCTACGAGCAGTACTTC. Encoded protein: CASHRTATGQIYEQYF.

The chain couples TRBV15 to TRBJ2-5; a weak D match, TRBD2 (7 bases). Trimming cost V 0 bases and J 3 bases, with 14 bases left between them. This CDR3 contains 16 residues. Germline assignment: CDR1 LNHNV and CDR2 YYDKDF (reference sequence). As DNA, the CDR3 is TGTGCCACCAGCAGAGATGCGGGGGCCGGGGAAGAGACCCAGTACTTC. Amino acids: CATSRDAGAGEETQYF.

The genes are TRBV10-2 and TRBJ2-1; a weak D match, TRBD2 (6 bases). Per the germline V gene, CDR1 is WSHSY and CDR2 is SAAADI. Trimming stripped 5 bases from V and 4 bases from J, with 12 bases between. This CDR3 region has 14 residues. CDR3: CASSRTNRYNEQFF. CDR3 nucleotide sequence: TGCGCCAGCAGTCGGACTAACCGTTACAATGAGCAGTTCTTC.